The 11 T cell receptor beta chains in this list originate from one sample, sequenced in a study of long-term antiretroviral therapy in people with HIV (dated by TCRdb to between 2021 and 2023). The immunoSEQ hsTCRB v3.0 assay was used at survey level resolution for TRB variable region sequencing. TCRdb obtained this table from immuneACCESS and retained in-frame rearrangements with V and J assigned. These tables miss some clones; where compared with another copy, unresolved V genes account for less than half of the shortfall, and the remainder is unexplained. This sample is represented by approximately 20,000 clones; around 80% of them were singletons. The top ten clones comprise about 6.9% of the sample. Sequencing used unsorted PBMCs, obtained 2.2 years after starting antiretroviral therapy. These receptors came from a middle-aged man with HIV.

The chain is built from TRBV7-9 and TRBJ2-7; D is possibly TRBD1 (6 bases). V was clipped by 0 bases and J by 6 bases, with 9 bases between them. CDR3 length: 13 amino acids. In germline, CDR1 is SEHNR, CDR2 FQNEAQ (reference sequence). The DNA of the CDR3 is TGTGCCAGCAGCTTAGCGTCAGGGGTCGAGCAGTACTTC. Translated, it gives CASSLASGVEQYF.

V gene TRBV7-9 combines with J gene TRBJ2-1; D not resolved. V was clipped by 4 bases and J by 5 bases, with 9 bases between them. The CDR3 covers 13 residues. Germline V gene data show CDR1 as SEHNR and CDR2 as FQNEAQ (reference sequence). The CDR3 loop is CASSSSPDNEQFF. CDR3 DNA sequence: TGTGCCAGCAGCTCTTCCCCAGACAATGAGCAGTTCTTC.

This clone was counted only a few times. The rearrangement joins TRBV7-9 to TRBJ1-4; no clear D. This CDR3 is built from 17 residues. V gave up 5 bases and J gave up 0 bases, with 16 bases separating them. Per germline, CDR1 SEHNR and CDR2 FQNEAQ (reference sequence). CDR3 protein: CASSHQQSVATNEKLFF. The CDR3 DNA reads TGTGCCAGCAGCCATCAACAGTCAGTTGCAACTAATGAAAAACTGTTTTTT. The whole variable domain, remainder taken from reference TRBV7-9 and TRBJ1-4, is DTGVSQNPRHKITKRGQNVTFRCDPISEHNRLYWYRQTLGQGPEFLTYFQNEAQLEKSRLLSDRFSAERPKGSFSTLEIQRTEQGDSAMYLCASSHQQSVATNEKLFFGSGTQLSVL.

V gene TRBV2 combines with J gene TRBJ1-4, with 10 bases aligning to TRBD1. Trimming at V came to 10 bases and at J to 5 bases, leaving 13 bases not matched to a gene. Germline CDR1 and CDR2: SNHLY and FYNNEI. The CDR3 covers 16 residues. In nucleotides, the CDR3 is TGTGCCAAGCTAACCGGGACAGGGGAGCCAAATGAAAAACTGTTTTTT. The encoded protein is CAKLTGTGEPNEKLFF.

The V gene is TRBV28, the J gene TRBJ2-7; a possible D gene is TRBD2 (6 bases). Germline values: CDR1 MDHEN, CDR2 SYDVKM. Between the trimmed V and J ends, which lost 3 bases and 0 bases, there was a span of 12 bases. The CDR3 length is 15 residues. This CDR3 reads CASSFRDSYSYEQYF. CDR3 DNA sequence: TGTGCCAGCAGTTTCCGGGACTCCTACTCCTACGAGCAGTACTTC.

This clone was seen once. The CDR3 sequence: CASSTLPFGQYF. CDR3 DNA sequence: TGTGCCAGCAGTACTCTCCCTTTCGGGCAGTACTTC. This rearrangement joins TRBV2 to TRBJ2-7; D is undetermined. CDR3 length: 12 amino acids. Germline V gives CDR1 SNHLY, CDR2 FYNNEI. The ends were cut back, 5 bases at V and 9 bases at J, with 14 bases in the middle.

The CDR3 nucleotides are TGTGCCAGCAGCTTAAATTCACCCCTCCACTTT. Its protein is CASSLNSPLHF. The chain couples TRBV7-9 to TRBJ1-6, with D uncertain. The CDR3 has 11 amino acids. V was shortened by 2 bases and J by 7 bases, with 0 bases between the two germline ends. Germline V CDR1 and CDR2: SEHNR, FQNEAQ (reference sequence).

The chain carries TRBV5-4 and TRBJ2-7, with 9 bases lining up with TRBD2. Unmatched junction bases numbered 13, after V lost 4 bases and J lost 5 bases. The CDR3 spans 16 residues. The germline gives CDR1 SGHNT, CDR2 YYREEE (reference sequence). The CDR3, as DNA: TGTGCCAGCAGCCCGAGACTAGCGGACGTTTTACACGAGCAGTACTTC. Protein: CASSPRLADVLHEQYF.

The V call is TRBV29-1, the J call TRBJ2-4; the D is unclear. The CDR3 runs to 14 residues. V lost 2 bases and J lost 4, with 12 bases in between. CDR1 is SQVTM and CDR2 is ANQGSEA in the germline V gene. CDR3 nucleotides: TGCAGCGTTGAACTCCCAGGCCTAAAAAACATTCAGTACTTC. Protein product: CSVELPGLKNIQYF. The variable domain in full, with the rest retrieved from reference TRBV29-1 and TRBJ2-4, is SAVISQKPSRDICQRGTSLTIQCQVDSQVTMMFWYRQQPGQSLTLIATANQGSEATYESGFVIDKFPISRPNLTFSTLTVSNMSPEDSSIYLCSVELPGLKNIQYFGAGTRLSVL.

The rearrangement uses TRBV18 and TRBJ1-1; 8 bases are a match to TRBD1. CDR1 is KGHSH and CDR2 is LQKENI in the germline V gene. CDR3 length: 15 amino acids. Trimming took 6 bases from V and 2 from J; bases not matched to a gene: 8. As DNA, the CDR3 is TGTGCCAGCTCCCTAGGACAGGGTAGCAACACTGAAGCTTTCTTT. It yields the protein CASSLGQGSNTEAFF.

This clone was counted a single time. This chain connects TRBV7-8 to TRBJ2-7; weak D call: TRBD2 (6 bases). The germline CDR1 and CDR2 sequences are SGHVS and FQNEAQ. V was pared by 6 bases and J by 3 bases, with 12 bases between. The CDR3 loop spans 13 amino acids. The CDR3 region is CASRQPGDYEQYF. In DNA form, the CDR3 reads TGTGCCAGCAGGCAACCGGGGGACTACGAGCAGTACTTC.